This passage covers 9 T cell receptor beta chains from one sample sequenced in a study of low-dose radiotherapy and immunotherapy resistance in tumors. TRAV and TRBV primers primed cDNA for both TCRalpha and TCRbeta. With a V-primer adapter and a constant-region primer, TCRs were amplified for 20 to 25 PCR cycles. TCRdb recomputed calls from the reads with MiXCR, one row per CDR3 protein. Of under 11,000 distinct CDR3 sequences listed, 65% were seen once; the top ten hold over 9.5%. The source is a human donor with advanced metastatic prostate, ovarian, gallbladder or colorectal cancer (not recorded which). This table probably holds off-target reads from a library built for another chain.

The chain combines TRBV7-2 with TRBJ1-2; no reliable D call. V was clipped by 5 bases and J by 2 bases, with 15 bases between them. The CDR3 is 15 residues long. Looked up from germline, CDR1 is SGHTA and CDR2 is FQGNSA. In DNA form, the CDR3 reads TGTGCCAGCAGCCCAGTTGGTATGGGGAACTATGGCTACACCTTC. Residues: CASSPVGMGNYGYTF. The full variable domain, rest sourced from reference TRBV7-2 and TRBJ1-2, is GAGVSQSPSNKVTEKGKDVELRCDPISGHTALYWYRQSLGQGLEFLIYFQGNSAPDKSGLPSDRFSAERTGGSVSTLTIQRTQQEDSAVYLCASSPVGMGNYGYTFGSGTRLTVV.

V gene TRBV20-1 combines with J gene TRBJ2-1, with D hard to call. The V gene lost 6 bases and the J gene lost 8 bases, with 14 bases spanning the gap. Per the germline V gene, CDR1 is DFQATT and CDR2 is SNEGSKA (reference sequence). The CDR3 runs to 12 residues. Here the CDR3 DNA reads TGCAGTGCCTCCGTGTTTACCGATGAGCAGTTCTTC. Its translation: CSASVFTDEQFF.

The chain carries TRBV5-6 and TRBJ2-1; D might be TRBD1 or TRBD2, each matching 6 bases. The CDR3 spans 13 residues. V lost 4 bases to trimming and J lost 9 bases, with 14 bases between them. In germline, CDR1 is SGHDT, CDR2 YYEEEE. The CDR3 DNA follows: TGTGCCAGCAGCCAAGGGGGGCCCACTGAGCAGTTCTTC. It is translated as CASSQGGPTEQFF.

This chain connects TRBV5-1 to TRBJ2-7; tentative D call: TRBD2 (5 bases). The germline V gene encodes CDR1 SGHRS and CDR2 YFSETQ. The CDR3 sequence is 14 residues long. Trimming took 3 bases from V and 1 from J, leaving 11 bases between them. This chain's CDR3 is CASSSLRGSYEQYF. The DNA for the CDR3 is TGCGCCAGCAGCTCTTTGAGAGGGTCCTACGAGCAGTACTTC.

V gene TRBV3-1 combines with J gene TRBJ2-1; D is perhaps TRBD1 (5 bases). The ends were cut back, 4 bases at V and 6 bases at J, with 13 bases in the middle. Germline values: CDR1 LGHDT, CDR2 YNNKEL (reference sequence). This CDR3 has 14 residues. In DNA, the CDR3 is TGTGCCAGCAGCCCCCAGGGTTGGGGCAATGAGCAGTTCTTC. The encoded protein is CASSPQGWGNEQFF.

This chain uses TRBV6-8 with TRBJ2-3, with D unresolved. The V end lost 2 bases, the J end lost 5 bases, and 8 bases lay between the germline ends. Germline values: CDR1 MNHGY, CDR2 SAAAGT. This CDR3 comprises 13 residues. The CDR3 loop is CASSYLLGDTQYF. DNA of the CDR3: TGTGCCAGCAGTTACCTTTTGGGAGATACGCAGTATTTT.

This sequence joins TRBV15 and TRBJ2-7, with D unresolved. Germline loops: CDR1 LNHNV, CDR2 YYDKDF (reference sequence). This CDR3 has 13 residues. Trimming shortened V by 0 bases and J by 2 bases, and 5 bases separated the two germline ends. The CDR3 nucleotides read TGTGCCACCAGCAGAGACAGGACCTACGAGCAGTACTTC. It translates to CATSRDRTYEQYF.

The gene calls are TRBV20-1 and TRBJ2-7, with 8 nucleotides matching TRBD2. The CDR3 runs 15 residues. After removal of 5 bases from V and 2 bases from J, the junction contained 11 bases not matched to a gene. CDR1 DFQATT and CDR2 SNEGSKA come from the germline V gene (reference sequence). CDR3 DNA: TGCAGTGCTGGCCGCAGTAGCGGGGAAACCTACGAGCAGTACTTC. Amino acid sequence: CSAGRSSGETYEQYF.

In nucleotides, the CDR3 is TGTGCCACCAGTGGTCGGCCCCAGGGGGGAGGCGAGCAGTTCTTC. The encoded protein is CATSGRPQGGGEQFF. This chain connects TRBV24-1 to TRBJ2-1, with D possibly being TRBD1 (7 bases). The germline V and J ends were trimmed by 5 bases and 10 bases, with 20 bases remaining between them. Germline loops: CDR1 KGHDR, CDR2 SFDVKD. The CDR3 has 15 amino acids.